Below, 26 T cell receptor beta chains from the same sample are listed, as sequenced in a study of blood T cell repertoires in COVID-19. Some clones are missing from TCRdb's copy, which holds only in-frame ones; the method was immunoSEQ multiplex PCR. The sample includes about 16,000 clones, nearly 90% of them seen just once. Material: peripheral blood. The receptors were gathered from a man older than 75 with acute or convalescent COVID-19.

This chain links TRBV11-3 with TRBJ1-1, with TRBD1 identical over 12 bases. Germline V gene sequence: CDR1 SGHNT, CDR2 YENEEA. CDR3 size: 13 residues. The junction had 2 bases not matched to a gene; V was cut back by 4 bases and J by 8 bases. CDR3 protein: CASSSGQGAEAFF. CDR3 DNA sequence: TGTGCCAGCAGCTCGGGACAGGGGGCAGAAGCTTTCTTT.

Only one count was recorded for this clone. CDR3 DNA: TGTGCCAGTAGGGGGGACAGGGCGGCAAATGAGCAGTTCTTC. It encodes CASRGDRAANEQFF. The genes are TRBV19 and TRBJ2-1; TRBD1 matches at 9 bases. CDR3 length equals 14 residues. After removal of 6 bases from V and 7 bases from J, the junction contained 7 bases not matched to a gene. Germline lookup yields CDR1 LNHDA and CDR2 SQIVND (reference sequence).

The chain has TRBV9 and TRBJ2-1; perhaps TRBD2 as D (6 bases). The germline V and J ends were trimmed by 7 bases and 10 bases, with 12 bases remaining between them. The CDR3 is 11 residues long. Germline V gene sequence: CDR1 SGDLS, CDR2 YYNGEE. The CDR3 sequence: CASGPGREQFF. CDR3 DNA: TGTGCCAGCGGGCCGGGGAGGGAGCAGTTCTTC. Complete variable domain (other parts from reference TRBV9 and TRBJ2-1): DSGVTQTPKHLITATGQRVTLRCSPRSGDLSVYWYQQSLDQGLQFLIQYYNGEERAKGNILERFSAQQFPDLHSELNLSSLELGDSALYFCASGPGREQFFGPGTRLTVL.

J is TRBJ1-5 and V is TRBV6-1, with D perhaps TRBD1 (6 bases). V gave up 0 bases and J gave up 3 bases, with 27 bases separating them. The CDR3 totals 21 residues. The V gene's germline CDR1 is MNHNS and CDR2 SASEGT. The chain's CDR3 is CASSEAHPQGSLIGNNQPQHF. CDR3 nucleotides: TGTGCCAGCAGTGAAGCGCACCCACAGGGATCGCTAATAGGGAACAATCAGCCCCAGCATTTT.

This clone occurred a few times. The chain has TRBV9 and TRBJ1-2, with 9 bases aligning to TRBD1. This CDR3 contains 13 residues. Germline CDR1 SGDLS, CDR2 YYNGEE. V lost 3 bases and J lost 6; bases outside the gene matches: 3. The DNA for the CDR3 is TGTGCCAGCAGCGCCCGGGACAGGGATGGCTACACCTTC. Translation: CASSARDRDGYTF.

CDR3 region: CATSDDRTVSTDTQYF. The CDR3, as DNA: TGTGCCACCAGTGATGACAGGACCGTTAGCACAGATACGCAGTATTTT. The chain is built from TRBV24-1 and TRBJ2-3; possibly TRBD1 for D (6 bases). Germline V gene lookup returns CDR1 KGHDR and CDR2 SFDVKD. Trimming shortened V by 3 bases and J by 0 bases, and 12 bases separated the two germline ends. The CDR3 totals 16 residues.

This chain connects TRBV7-9 to TRBJ2-7, with D unresolved. From germline, CDR1 is SEHNR and CDR2 FQNEAQ (reference sequence). The V end lost 3 bases, the J end lost 6 bases, and 9 bases lay between the germline ends. The CDR3 covers 12 residues. For the CDR3, the DNA is TGTGCCAGCAGCTTTTTAACGGGCGAGCAGTACTTC. Encoded protein: CASSFLTGEQYF.

This clone was detected once. The V and J genes are TRBV5-6 and TRBJ2-7, with D tentatively TRBD1 (7 bases). CDR1 SGHDT and CDR2 YYEEEE come from the germline V gene. V was cut by 1 base and J by 3 bases, with 8 bases left in between. This CDR3 is 13 amino acids long. The CDR3 DNA follows: TGTGCCAGCAGCTTGCAGGGGGGCTACGAGCAGTACTTC. It yields the protein CASSLQGGYEQYF.

The rearrangement uses TRBV6-5 and TRBJ1-6, with TRBD1 matching over 12 bases. Germline CDR1 MNHEY, CDR2 SVGAGI. The CDR3 has 16 amino acids. Unmatched junction bases numbered 6, after V lost 2 bases and J lost 10 bases. The CDR3 DNA follows: TGTGCCAGCAGTTACGACGGGACAGGGGGCAAATCACCCCTCCACTTT. This sequence encodes CASSYDGTGGKSPLHF.

This sequence joins TRBV29-1 and TRBJ1-4, with a weak D call TRBD1 (6 bases). Germline CDR1 SQVTM, CDR2 ANQGSEA. The CDR3 spans 12 residues. V was pared by 7 bases and J by 7 bases, with 13 bases between. In nucleotides, the CDR3 is TGCAGCGCCGCGGGGGGCAGTGAAAAACTGTTTTTT. Amino acids: CSAAGGSEKLFF. The full variable domain, completed using reference TRBV29-1 and TRBJ1-4, is SAVISQKPSRDICQRGTSLTIQCQVDSQVTMMFWYRQQPGQSLTLIATANQGSEATYESGFVIDKFPISRPNLTFSTLTVSNMSPEDSSIYLCSAAGGSEKLFFGSGTQLSVL.

The chain is built from TRBV7-8 and TRBJ1-2; D gene uncertain. V was clipped by 5 bases and J by 5 bases, with 6 bases between them. From germline, CDR1 is SGHVS and CDR2 FQNEAQ. There are 11 residues in the CDR3. CDR3 region: CASSPGYGYTF. The CDR3 coding sequence is TGTGCCAGCAGCCCGGGGTATGGCTACACCTTC.

This chain connects TRBV29-1 to TRBJ1-5; D unresolved. This CDR3 contains 13 residues. V lost 4 bases to trimming and J lost 3 bases, with 10 bases between them. Germline values: CDR1 SQVTM, CDR2 ANQGSEA. CDR3 nucleotides: TGCAGCGTTGGAACAAGATACAATCAGCCCCAGCATTTT. Its translation: CSVGTRYNQPQHF. Drawing the rest from reference TRBV29-1 and TRBJ1-5, the complete variable domain is SAVISQKPSRDICQRGTSLTIQCQVDSQVTMMFWYRQQPGQSLTLIATANQGSEATYESGFVIDKFPISRPNLTFSTLTVSNMSPEDSSIYLCSVGTRYNQPQHFGDGTRLSIL.

The chain has TRBV2 and TRBJ1-1; D is unresolved. The length of the CDR3 is 13 residues. The V gene's germline CDR1 is SNHLY and CDR2 FYNNEI. V gave up 5 bases and J gave up 0 bases, with 7 bases separating them. For the CDR3, the DNA is TGTGCCAGCAGTACTGTTATGAACACTGAAGCTTTCTTT. This translates into CASSTVMNTEAFF.

In this sample, this clone turned up a few times. This chain joins TRBV12-3 or TRBV12-4 and TRBJ2-7; D is possibly TRBD2 (5 bases). With 6 bases removed from V and 3 bases from J, the gap between germline ends came to 12 bases. This CDR3 region has 13 residues. The CDR3 DNA sequence: TGTGCCAGCAGCCCCGGAGGTCTCTACGAGCAGTACTTC. Translated: CASSPGGLYEQYF.

This clone was counted once. CDR3 nucleotides: TGCGCCAGCAGCCAAGACAACTCCTACGAGCAGTACTTC. Translation gives CASSQDNSYEQYF. V gene TRBV5-1 combines with J gene TRBJ2-7; no definite D call. The CDR3 extends over 13 amino acids. V dropped 4 bases and J dropped 0 bases, with 8 bases sitting between them. Germline lookup yields CDR1 SGHRS and CDR2 YFSETQ.

The chain links TRBV24-1 to TRBJ2-6; 7 bases match TRBD1. The CDR3 is 16 residues long. Germline CDR1 is KGHDR and CDR2 is SFDVKD. Trimming removed 9 bases from V and 0 bases from J; junction bases left unmatched: 7. CDR3 in amino acids: CATWGQQSSGANVLTF. The CDR3 DNA reads as TGTGCCACCTGGGGACAGCAGAGCTCTGGGGCCAACGTCCTGACTTTC.

The chain has TRBV7-3 and TRBJ2-3; D is perhaps TRBD1 (5 bases). The CDR3 loop spans 13 amino acids. Deletions cut 4 bases from V and 6 bases from J, with 11 bases between. Germline-derived CDR1 and CDR2 are SGHTA and FQGTGA. The CDR3: CASSSGPRDTQYF. CDR3 nucleotides: TGTGCCAGCAGCTCAGGGCCCCGGGATACGCAGTATTTT.

This chain uses TRBV19 with TRBJ2-7, with D tentatively TRBD2 (5 bases). The CDR3 is 15 amino acids. The germline V and J ends were trimmed by 5 bases and 0 bases, with 14 bases remaining between them. Germline V gene sequence: CDR1 LNHDA, CDR2 SQIVND (reference sequence). The CDR3 loop reads CASSDLDGGSYEQYF. The CDR3 bases are TGTGCCAGTAGTGATCTGGACGGAGGCTCCTACGAGCAGTACTTC.

This chain links TRBV29-1 with TRBJ2-5; no reliable D call. Trimming pared 7 bases from V and 2 bases from J, leaving 11 bases between. The CDR3 has 12 amino acids. CDR1 and CDR2 from the germline V gene are SQVTM and ANQGSEA. CDR3 residues: CSAIGGQETQYF. The DNA of the CDR3 is TGCAGCGCCATCGGCGGACAAGAGACCCAGTACTTC.

The V call is TRBV14, the J call TRBJ1-3; unclear D gene. Trimming pared 0 bases from V and 1 base from J, leaving 7 bases between. Per germline, CDR1 SGHDN and CDR2 FVKESK. CDR3 length: 15 amino acids. This CDR3 is CASSQDPSSGNTIYF. The CDR3 DNA follows: TGTGCCAGCAGCCAAGATCCGTCTTCTGGAAACACCATATATTTT.

The table lists this clone with a count of one. The V gene is TRBV2, the J gene TRBJ1-6; D remains unclear. The ends were cut back, 7 bases at V and 8 bases at J, with 9 bases in the middle. Germline-derived CDR1 and CDR2 are SNHLY and FYNNEI. The CDR3 consists of 12 residues. The CDR3 protein is CASTRDYSPLHF. The DNA of the CDR3 is TGTGCCAGCACCCGAGATTATTCACCCCTCCACTTT.

J is TRBJ1-1 and V is TRBV2, with D possibly being TRBD1 (5 bases). The V and J ends lost 6 bases and 5 bases respectively, with 19 bases between them. The CDR3 length is 15 residues. CDR1 and CDR2 (germline): SNHLY, FYNNEI. CDR3 residues: CASRRATGAGTEAFF. CDR3 DNA sequence: TGTGCCAGCAGGAGGGCCACAGGAGCGGGAACTGAAGCTTTCTTT.

J is TRBJ2-7 and V is TRBV3-1 (or the pseudogene TRBV3-2), with 9 bases aligning to TRBD1. Germline V gene sequence: CDR1 LGHDT, CDR2 YNNKEL (reference sequence). With V trimmed by 1 base and J by 1 base, 5 bases remained unmatched. This CDR3 has 16 amino acids. The CDR3 DNA follows: TGTGCCAGCAGCCAAGGGACAGGGGCCGTTTCCTACGAGCAGTACTTC. Translating it yields CASSQGTGAVSYEQYF.

This chain connects TRBV5-1 to TRBJ1-1, with D perhaps matching TRBD1 (6 bases). Trimming stripped 4 bases from V and 11 bases from J, with 18 bases between. Germline V gene sequence: CDR1 SGHRS, CDR2 YFSETQ. CDR3 length: 13 residues. CDR3 in amino acids: CASSAGTPSGAFF. CDR3 DNA: TGCGCCAGCAGCGCCGGGACACCCTCCGGGGCTTTCTTT.

V is TRBV6-5 and J is TRBJ1-5; D is possibly TRBD1 (5 bases). The ends were cut back, 6 bases at V and 2 bases at J, with 14 bases in the middle. Per the germline V gene, CDR1 is MNHEY and CDR2 is SVGAGI. The CDR3 contains 15 residues. The CDR3 here is CASRGTSTGNQPQHF. For the CDR3, the DNA is TGTGCCAGCAGAGGGACTTCAACGGGCAATCAGCCCCAGCATTTT.

The rearrangement links TRBV6-5 to TRBJ1-3; D not certain. This CDR3 spans 13 amino acids. Germline V gives CDR1 MNHEY, CDR2 SVGAGI. Trimming left V 8 bases short and J 4 bases short, with 12 bases between. The DNA of the CDR3 is TGTGCCAGCCGAACAGCGGGAGGAAACACCATATATTTT. Translated: CASRTAGGNTIYF.